This T cell receptor (beta chain) came from a study of T-cell memory formation after mild COVID-19. Study outcomes and limitations: Some clones that responded were present in memory (sampled pre-infection), which suggests cross-reactive memory joined.

Comment on this clonotype: Its cognate antigen is unknown.

This CDR3 spans 14 amino acids. With V trimmed by 5 bases and J by 4 bases, 6 bases remained unmatched. CDR1 is SGHTA and CDR2 is FQGTGA in the germline V gene. Via MiXCR, TCRdb re-called the 5' RACE reads, giving one row per CDR3 protein. The data contain 200,000 to 300,000 distinct CDR3 sequences, about a sixth of them singletons. The sequenced material came from PBMCs or a T cell subset sorted from them (not recorded which). This sequence was found in a man younger than 35 who had mild COVID-19 (a few samples of this study predate the infection). Cell type and time point are not known. This chain links TRBV7-3 with TRBJ1-1, with 8 bases lining up with TRBD1. The DNA for the CDR3 is TGTGCCAGCAGCACCACAACAGGGGGCACTGAAGCTTTCTTT. Residues: CASSTTTGGTEAFF.